This T cell receptor (beta chain) stems from a study of cytomegalovirus exposure and HLA in healthy donors. Study-wide results and limits: Cytomegalovirus association was assigned to more than 150 TCR beta chains.

In the PCR, 60 Vbeta and 13 Jbeta primers were used. Libraries were prepared by immunoSEQ multiplex PCR; TCRdb keeps only in-frame clonotypes and omits some of them. The profile shows approximately 140,000 clones, less than 80% of them singletons. Germline CDR1 reads LNHDA; CDR2 reads SQIVND (reference sequence). The CDR3 is 13 residues long. After removal of 5 bases from V and 4 bases from J, the junction contained 3 bases not matched to a gene. Regarding this clone: Its antigen is as yet unknown.

This sequence was found in a woman aged 50 to 65 in good health and CMV-seropositive. J is TRBJ2-5 and V is TRBV19, with 8 bases lining up with TRBD1. Sequenced material: PBMCs. The DNA for the CDR3 is TGTGCCAGTAGTTTCGGACAGGGAGAGACCCAGTACTTC. Its translation is CASSFGQGETQYF.